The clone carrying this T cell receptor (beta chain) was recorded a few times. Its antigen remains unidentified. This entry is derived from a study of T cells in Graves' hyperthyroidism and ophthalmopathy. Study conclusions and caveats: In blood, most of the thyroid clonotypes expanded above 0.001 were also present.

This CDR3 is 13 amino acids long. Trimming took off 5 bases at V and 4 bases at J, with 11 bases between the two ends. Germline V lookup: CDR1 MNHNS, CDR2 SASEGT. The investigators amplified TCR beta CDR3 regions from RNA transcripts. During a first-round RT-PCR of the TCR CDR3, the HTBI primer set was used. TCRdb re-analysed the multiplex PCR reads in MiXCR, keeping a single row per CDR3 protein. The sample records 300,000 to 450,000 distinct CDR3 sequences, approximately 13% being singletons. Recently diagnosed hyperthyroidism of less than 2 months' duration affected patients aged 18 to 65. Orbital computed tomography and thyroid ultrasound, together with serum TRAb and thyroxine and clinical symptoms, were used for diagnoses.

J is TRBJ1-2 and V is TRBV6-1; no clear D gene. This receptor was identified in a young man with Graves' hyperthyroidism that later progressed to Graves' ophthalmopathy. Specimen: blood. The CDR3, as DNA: TGTGCCAGCAGTTCGACCCCTGCCTATGGCTACACCTTC. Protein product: CASSSTPAYGYTF.